Below are 8 T cell receptor beta chains sequenced from a single sample in a study of neurological immune-mediated disorders. TCRdb processed the 5' RACE reads anew with MiXCR; each CDR3 protein has one entry. The table records roughly 4,100 distinct CDR3 sequences, around a third of them present only once. Sequencing was done on a sample of CD8+ T cells from blood. Source of these receptors: a man between 50 and 59 years old with HTLV-1-associated myelopathy (HAM/TSP).

This clonotype was seen repeatedly, ten times or more. The J gene is TRBJ1-6, the V gene TRBV9; 11 bases align to TRBD1. This CDR3 is 15 amino acids long. J gave up 6 bases and V 4 bases, and 3 bases lay outside the gene matches. From germline, CDR1 is SGDLS and CDR2 YYNGEE. The DNA of the CDR3 is TGTGCCAGCAGCCTCGGGACAGGGGGTAATTCACCCCTCCACTTT. This translates into CASSLGTGGNSPLHF.

This clonotype occurred many times. The V gene is TRBV20-1, the J gene TRBJ2-7; D gene uncertain. The CDR3 is 11 amino acids. Germline V lookup: CDR1 DFQATT, CDR2 SNEGSKA (reference sequence). Trimming took off 7 bases at V and 3 bases at J, with 10 bases between the two ends. The chain's CDR3 is CSVARDYEQYF. DNA of the CDR3: TGCAGTGTTGCAAGAGACTACGAGCAGTACTTC.

This clonotype is classed as medium-sized. The chain combines TRBV6-5 with TRBJ1-6; D not certain. The V end was cut by 2 bases, the J end by 7 bases, with 6 bases between. This CDR3 is 13 amino acids long. Germline V gene data show CDR1 as MNHEY and CDR2 as SVGAGI. The CDR3 sequence is CASSYHRNSPLHF. The DNA for the CDR3 is TGTGCCAGCAGTTACCACAGAAATTCACCCCTCCACTTT.

The gene calls are TRBV20-1 and TRBJ1-2, with D perhaps matching TRBD1 (5 bases). The CDR3 totals 12 residues. V lost 5 bases to trimming and J lost 1 base, with 8 bases between them. Per germline, CDR1 DFQATT and CDR2 SNEGSKA (reference sequence). The CDR3 reads CSARGGNYGYTF. In DNA form, the CDR3 reads TGCAGTGCTCGGGGGGGTAACTATGGCTACACCTTC.

This clonotype has ten or more counts. This chain uses TRBV29-1 with TRBJ2-3; tentatively, D is TRBD1 or TRBD2 (5 bases each). V lost 3 bases and J 2 bases, leaving 12 bases between the germline ends. The CDR3 has 14 residues. Per germline, CDR1 SQVTM and CDR2 ANQGSEA. In nucleotides, the CDR3 is TGCAGCGTTGAGGGGGTTGGAGCCACAGATACGCAGTATTTT. Protein product: CSVEGVGATDTQYF.

The V call is TRBV7-6, the J call TRBJ2-7, with 7 bases lining up with TRBD2. V dropped 1 base and J dropped 6; count of bases not matched to a gene: 3. The CDR3 has 13 amino acids. CDR1 and CDR2 (germline): SGHVS, FNYEAQ. The CDR3 region has the DNA TGTGCCAGCAGCTTAGGGTCGGGGGGCGAGCAGTACTTC. Translating it yields CASSLGSGGEQYF.

This clonotype showed up many times. The chain employs TRBV6-5 and TRBJ2-1; D is perhaps TRBD1 (6 bases). CDR1 MNHEY and CDR2 SVGAGI come from the germline V gene. V dropped 6 bases and J dropped 4 bases, with 19 bases sitting between them. The CDR3 has 16 residues. CDR3 nucleotides: TGTGCCAGCAGGGCAATTGAGACAGGTGGTTACAATGAGCAGTTCTTC. This sequence encodes CASRAIETGGYNEQFF.

The V call is TRBV24-1, the J call TRBJ2-2; unclear D gene. The CDR3 is made up of 17 amino acids. The germline V and J ends were trimmed by 0 bases and 0 bases, with 10 bases remaining between them. The germline V gene encodes CDR1 KGHDR and CDR2 SFDVKD. The CDR3 reads CATSDLNRDANTGELFF. The CDR3 coding sequence is TGTGCCACCAGTGATTTGAACCGAGATGCGAACACCGGGGAGCTGTTTTTT.